The rows below give T cell receptor beta chains drawn from one sample of a study of blood T cell repertoires in COVID-19. TCRdb's copy holds only in-frame clones and misses some; the assay was immunoSEQ multiplex PCR. The sample contains 310,000 or so clones, around 83% of which appear only once. Sequenced sample: peripheral blood. The receptors originated from a woman in her forties or fifties with acute or convalescent COVID-19. Each CDR3 is given with its conserved first and last residue. Fields, in order: J gene, clone size, D gene, V gene, CDR3 protein, CDR3 DNA. A D gene is named only where the DNA matches it firmly. Some rows mark clone size as missing; the rest say once, few, many or name a class of expanded clone.

J: TRBJ2-7
size: few
D: TRBD2
V: TRBV18
CDR3: CASSGTSGFSTGSAQYF
DNA: TGTGCCAGCTCAGGCACTAGCGGGTTTTCGACGGGATCGGCGCAGTACTTC

J: TRBJ1-2
size: once
D: TRBD1
V: TRBV2
CDR3: CASSEWDRDGYTF
DNA: TGTGCCAGCAGTGAATGGGACAGGGATGGCTACACCTTC

J: TRBJ1-1
size: .
D: TRBD1
V: TRBV27
CDR3: CASSPTGQGVAEAFF
DNA: TGTGCCAGCAGTCCAACCGGACAGGGTGTCGCTGAAGCTTTCTTT

J: TRBJ1-2
size: .
D: .
V: TRBV6-6
CDR3: CASSYYGGGGYTF
DNA: TGTGCCAGCAGTTACTACGGAGGAGGGGGCTACACCTTC

J: TRBJ1-1
size: .
D: .
V: TRBV12-5
CDR3: CDQVYTEAFF
DNA: TGTGATCAGGTCTACACTGAAGCTTTCTTT

J: TRBJ2-1
size: .
D: TRBD1
V: TRBV7-2
CDR3: CASTLTGSSNEQFF
DNA: TGTGCCAGCACCCTGACAGGGTCTAGTAATGAGCAGTTCTTC

J: TRBJ1-5
size: few
D: .
V: TRBV18
CDR3: CASSPPMMGAQPQHF
DNA: TGTGCCAGCTCACCACCGATGATGGGGGCTCAGCCCCAGCATTTT

J: TRBJ1-3
size: .
D: .
V: TRBV11-2
CDR3: CASSTYRRPGVGNTIYF
DNA: TGTGCCAGCAGCACATACCGCAGGCCAGGGGTTGGAAACACCATATATTTT

J: TRBJ2-1
size: few
D: .
V: TRBV6-5
CDR3: CATRSWDIDNEQFF
DNA: TGTGCCACCCGGAGTTGGGACATAGACAATGAGCAGTTCTTC

J: TRBJ2-7
size: many
D: TRBD2
V: TRBV7-2
CDR3: CASSLAQTSGRYEQYF
DNA: TGTGCCAGCAGCTTAGCCCAGACTAGCGGGAGATACGAGCAGTACTTC

J: TRBJ2-1
size: .
D: TRBD2
V: TRBV11-2
CDR3: CASSLDPLAGDYEQFF
DNA: TGTGCCAGCAGCTTAGATCCTCTAGCGGGAGACTATGAGCAGTTCTTC

J: TRBJ2-1
size: .
D: TRBD2
V: TRBV5-1
CDR3: CASSFQLASTYNEQFF
DNA: TGCGCCAGCAGCTTCCAACTAGCGAGCACCTACAATGAGCAGTTCTTC

J: TRBJ2-1
size: .
D: .
V: TRBV9
CDR3: CASSVVPGSNEQFF
DNA: TGTGCCAGCAGCGTAGTTCCAGGGTCCAATGAGCAGTTCTTC

J: TRBJ1-3
size: .
D: TRBD1
V: TRBV15
CDR3: CATSRDRVSGNTIYF
DNA: TGTGCCACCAGCAGGGACAGGGTCTCTGGAAACACCATATATTTT

J: TRBJ1-2
size: .
D: TRBD1
V: TRBV19
CDR3: CASSTRDRGYTF
DNA: TGTGCCAGTAGTACGCGGGACAGGGGCTACACCTTC

J: TRBJ2-3
size: .
D: .
V: TRBV30
CDR3: CAWTAGSWTDTQYF
DNA: TGTGCCTGGACGGCGGGGAGTTGGACAGATACGCAGTATTTT

J: TRBJ1-1
size: .
D: TRBD1
V: TRBV5-4
CDR3: CASEDRGRNTEAFF
DNA: TGTGCCAGCGAGGACAGGGGGAGGAACACTGAAGCTTTCTTT

J: TRBJ2-7
size: .
D: TRBD2
V: TRBV7-2
CDR3: CASSLGGGGRISYEQYF
DNA: TGTGCCAGCAGCTTAGGCGGCGGCGGGAGGATCTCCTACGAGCAGTACTTC